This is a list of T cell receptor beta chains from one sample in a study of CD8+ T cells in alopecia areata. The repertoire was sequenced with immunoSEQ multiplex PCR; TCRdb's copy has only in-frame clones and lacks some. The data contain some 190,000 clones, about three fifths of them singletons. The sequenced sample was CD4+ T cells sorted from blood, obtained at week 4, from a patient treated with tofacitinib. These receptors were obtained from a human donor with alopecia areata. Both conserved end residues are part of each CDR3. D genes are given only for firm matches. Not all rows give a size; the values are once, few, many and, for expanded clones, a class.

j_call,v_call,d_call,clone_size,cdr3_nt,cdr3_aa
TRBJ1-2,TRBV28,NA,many,TGTGCCACCAGCATGGCAGGCCACGGCTACACCTTC,CATSMAGHGYTF
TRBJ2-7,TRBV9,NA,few,TGTGCCCAACAGCAGTACGAGCAGTACTTC,CAQQQYEQYF
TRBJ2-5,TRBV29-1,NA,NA,TGCAGCGTTGAGGTCAGACAAGAGACCCAGTACTTC,CSVEVRQETQYF
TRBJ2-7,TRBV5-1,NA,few,TGCGCCAGCAGCTTGGCCGGCTCCTACGAGCAGTACTTC,CASSLAGSYEQYF
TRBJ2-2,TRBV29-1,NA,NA,TGCAGCGTTGTCGGACAGGGACTAAACACCGGGGAGCTGTTTTTT,CSVVGQGLNTGELFF
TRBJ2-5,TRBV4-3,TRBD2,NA,TGCGCCAGCAGCCAAGAGGAAGCGGGAGCTGGAGAGACCCAGTACTTC,CASSQEEAGAGETQYF
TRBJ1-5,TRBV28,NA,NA,TGTGCCAGCAGATTCTCGGAAAATCAGCCCCAGCATTTT,CASRFSENQPQHF
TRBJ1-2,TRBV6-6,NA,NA,TGTGCCAGCAGCCTCAACAGAGCTCCTAGTCTATATGGCTACACCTTC,CASSLNRAPSLYGYTF
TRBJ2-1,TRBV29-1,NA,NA,TGCAGCGTTGACCCCGGGAGAGGGGTTGAGCAGTTCTTC,CSVDPGRGVEQFF
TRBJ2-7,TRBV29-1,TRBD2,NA,TGCAGCGTTGTGGTTGAGGGACTAGCGGGAGCCGAGCAGTACTTC,CSVVVEGLAGAEQYF
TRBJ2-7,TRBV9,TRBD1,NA,TGTGCCAGCAGCGTAGCCAGGACAGGGTACAACGAGCAGTACTTC,CASSVARTGYNEQYF
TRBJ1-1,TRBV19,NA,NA,TGTGCCAGTAGTATAGATGGGTGGGACAACGAAGCTTTCTTT,CASSIDGWDNEAFF
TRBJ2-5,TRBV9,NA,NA,TGTGCCAGCAGCACGGACGTGGGGGGTTCGACCCAGTACTTC,CASSTDVGGSTQYF
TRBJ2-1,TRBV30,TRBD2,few,TGTGCCTGGAGTGTATTTTCGGGACTAAATGAGCAGTTCTTC,CAWSVFSGLNEQFF
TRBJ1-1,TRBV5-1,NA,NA,TGCGCCAGCAGCTTGTACCCGACGAACACTGAAGCTTTCTTT,CASSLYPTNTEAFF
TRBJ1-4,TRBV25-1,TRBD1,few,TGTGCCAGCACGGACAGGGGAAGTCAGAAACTGTTTTTT,CASTDRGSQKLFF
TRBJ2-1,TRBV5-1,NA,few,TGCGCCAGCAGCTTATGGCGGTCAGGCTCCTACAATGAGCAGTTCTTC,CASSLWRSGSYNEQFF
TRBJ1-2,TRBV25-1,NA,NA,TGTGCCAGCAGTGAAGGGGGGGTATACTATGGCTACACCTTC,CASSEGGVYYGYTF
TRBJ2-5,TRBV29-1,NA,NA,TGCAGCGCCGCTCCAATGACAGCGGCGGGGGAGACCCAGTACTTC,CSAAPMTAAGETQYF
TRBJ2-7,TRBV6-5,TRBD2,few,TGTGCCAGCAGCAACCCTGGAGCGGGAAGAAACGAGCAGTACTTC,CASSNPGAGRNEQYF
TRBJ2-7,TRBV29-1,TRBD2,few,TGCAGCGTTGACCGCGGGAGGGCCAACGAGCAGTACTTC,CSVDRGRANEQYF
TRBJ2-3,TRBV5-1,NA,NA,TGCGCCAGCAGCTCCGGGTCCTCTGGGGATACGCAGTATTTT,CASSSGSSGDTQYF
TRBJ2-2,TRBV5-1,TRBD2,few,TGCGCCAGCCGGGGACTAGCGGGAGGACACACCGGGGAGCTGTTTTTT,CASRGLAGGHTGELFF
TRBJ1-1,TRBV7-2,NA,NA,TGTGCCAGCAGCCACGGGCGGCTGAACACTGAAGCTTTCTTT,CASSHGRLNTEAFF
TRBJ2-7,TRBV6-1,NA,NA,TGTGCCAGCACCAGAGAGAAACCCTACGAGCAGTACTTC,CASTREKPYEQYF
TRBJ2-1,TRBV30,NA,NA,TGTGCCTGGAACGGGAACAATGAGCAGTTCTTC,CAWNGNNEQFF
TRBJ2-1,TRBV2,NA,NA,TGTGCCAGCAGTGAGAGAATTGGGTTCTTC,CASSERIGFF
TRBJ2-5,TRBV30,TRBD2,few,TGTGCCTGGAGTCGGGCTAGCGGGAGCTCGGAGACCCAGTACTTC,CAWSRASGSSETQYF
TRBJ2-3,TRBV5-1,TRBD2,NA,TGCGCCAGCAGCTTGGACCCACCGGGACTAGCTTTCCCAGATACGCAGTATTTT,CASSLDPPGLAFPDTQYF
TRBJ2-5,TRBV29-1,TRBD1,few,TGCAGCGTTCTTGGACAGGGGGAGACCCAGTACTTC,CSVLGQGETQYF
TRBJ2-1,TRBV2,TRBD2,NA,TGTGCCAGCAGTGTGGGAGGGGACTCCCCAATCTTC,CASSVGGDSPIF
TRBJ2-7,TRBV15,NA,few,TGTGCCACCAGCAGAGACAGGTTGACCTACGAGCAGTACTTC,CATSRDRLTYEQYF
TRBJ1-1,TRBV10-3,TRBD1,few,TGTGCCACAAAAGGGGGCAACACTGAAGCTTTCTTT,CATKGGNTEAFF
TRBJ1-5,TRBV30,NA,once,TGTGCCTGGAGTGTACTTGGCAATCAGCCCCAGCATTTT,CAWSVLGNQPQHF
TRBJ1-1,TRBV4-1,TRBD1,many,TGCGCCAGCAGCCAGGGACAGGTGGAAACTGAAGCTTTCTTT,CASSQGQVETEAFF
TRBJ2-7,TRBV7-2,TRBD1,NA,TGTGCCAGCAGCTCCGACAGGGGGCCCCTCGAGCAGTACTTC,CASSSDRGPLEQYF
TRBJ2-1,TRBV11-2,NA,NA,TGTGCCAGCAGCTTACGGACCAGGAGGAATGAGCAGTTCTTC,CASSLRTRRNEQFF
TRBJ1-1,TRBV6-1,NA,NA,TGTGCCAGCAGTGCTCCAGTACAGGGCACGAACACTGAAGCTTTCTTT,CASSAPVQGTNTEAFF
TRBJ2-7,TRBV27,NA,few,TGTGCCAGCAGTTTAATGAGCGGTCTCGAGCAGTACTTC,CASSLMSGLEQYF
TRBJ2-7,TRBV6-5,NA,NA,TGTGCCAGCAGGGGGACCACCTACGAGCAGTACTTC,CASRGTTYEQYF
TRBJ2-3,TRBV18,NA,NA,TGTGCCAGCTCACCCTCTGTAACAGATACGCAGTATTTT,CASSPSVTDTQYF
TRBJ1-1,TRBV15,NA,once,TGTGCCACCAGCAGAGACAGACCCAACACTGAAGCTTTCTTT,CATSRDRPNTEAFF
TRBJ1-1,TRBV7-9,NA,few,TGTGCCAGCAGCCGGGGCGGGGGGAACACTGAAGCTTTCTTT,CASSRGGGNTEAFF